This is a list of T cell receptor beta chains from one sample in a study of T cell responses to AZD1222 COVID-19 vaccine. Libraries were prepared by immunoSEQ multiplex PCR; TCRdb keeps only in-frame clonotypes and omits some of them. The sample comprises around 150,000 clones, 92% of which are singletons, and 2.5% to 3.5% rests with the top ten. The sequencing used peripheral blood, collected 28 days after the second AZD1222 dose. These receptors were taken from an adult who received the AZD1222 COVID-19 vaccine. Both conserved end residues are part of each CDR3. D genes are given only for firm matches. The listing skips clone size in some rows; elsewhere it reads once, few, many or a size class.

size	V	J	D	DNA	CDR3
NA	TRBV6-5	TRBJ2-7	TRBD2	TGTGCCAGCAGTTACTCACTAGCGGAAACATACGAGCAGTACTTC	CASSYSLAETYEQYF
NA	TRBV5-1	TRBJ2-2	TRBD2	TGCGCCAGCAGCGTGACTAGCGGGCACACCGGGGAGCTGTTTTTT	CASSVTSGHTGELFF
NA	TRBV10-3	TRBJ2-7	NA	TGTGCCATCAGTGAGGCTGGATCCTACGAGCAGTACTTC	CAISEAGSYEQYF
NA	TRBV2	TRBJ1-6	NA	TGTGCCAGCAGGGTTTTTTGGTCACCCCTCCACTTT	CASRVFWSPLHF
once	TRBV11-3	TRBJ1-1	NA	TGTGCCAGCAGCTTTCGGGGCACCTGGAACACTGAAGCTTTCTTT	CASSFRGTWNTEAFF
NA	TRBV10-3	TRBJ2-1	TRBD2	TGTGCCATAAGTAGCGGGAGCTCCTACAATGAGCAGTTCTTC	CAISSGSSYNEQFF
NA	TRBV28	TRBJ2-7	TRBD1	TGTGCCAGCGCCTCTACCGGGACAGGCTACGAGCAGTACTTC	CASASTGTGYEQYF
NA	TRBV7-9	TRBJ2-2	TRBD1	TGTGCCAGCAGTCCCAGGGGGACAGGGAACACCGGGGAGCTGTTTTTT	CASSPRGTGNTGELFF
NA	TRBV10-3	TRBJ2-7	NA	TGTGCCATCAGTGAGCGGGACCACGAGCAGTACTTC	CAISERDHEQYF
NA	TRBV3-1/TRBV3-2	TRBJ2-5	TRBD2	TGTGCCAGCAGCCAAATGAGACTAGCGGGAGAGACCCAGTACTTC	CASSQMRLAGETQYF
NA	TRBV13	TRBJ1-6	NA	TGTGCCAGCAGACCTCCCGGCCCCGGGAATTCACCCCTCCACTTT	CASRPPGPGNSPLHF
NA	TRBV6-5	TRBJ1-1	NA	TGTGCCAGCAGTTACTCGGGACAAATGAACACTGAAGCTTTCTTT	CASSYSGQMNTEAFF
once	TRBV19	TRBJ2-7	TRBD1	TGTGCCAGTAGTATAGGGTCCGGACAGGGCTACGAGCAGTACTTC	CASSIGSGQGYEQYF
NA	TRBV29-1	TRBJ2-3	TRBD2	TGCAGCGTTGCGGAGCCTTTTGGACTAGCGGGCAACACAGATACGCAGTATTTT	CSVAEPFGLAGNTDTQYF
NA	TRBV19	TRBJ1-2	TRBD1	TGTGCCAGTAGTACAGGGACAGCGAACTATGGCTACACCTTC	CASSTGTANYGYTF
NA	TRBV20-1	TRBJ1-2	NA	TGCAGTGCTAGTGGGGGGAATGACTATGGCTACACCTTC	CSASGGNDYGYTF
NA	TRBV7-8	TRBJ1-5	NA	TGTGCCAGCAGCTTACAGGAAGGCAATCAGCCCCAGCATTTT	CASSLQEGNQPQHF
NA	TRBV7-2	TRBJ1-2	TRBD1	TGTGCCAGCAGCTTAGGGGGTGGAGGGGGCACCTATGGCTACACCTTC	CASSLGGGGGTYGYTF
NA	TRBV2	TRBJ1-4	NA	TGTGCCAGCAGTGGAGAAGGTGAAAAACTGTTTTTT	CASSGEGEKLFF
NA	TRBV30	TRBJ2-3	TRBD2	TGTGCCTGGAGTGCACAGAGGACTAGCCTTAGCACAGATACGCAGTATTTT	CAWSAQRTSLSTDTQYF
NA	TRBV19	TRBJ2-7	NA	TGTGCCAGTAGTATGGACAGCCCTACCTACGAGCAGTACTTC	CASSMDSPTYEQYF
NA	TRBV11-3	TRBJ1-1	NA	TGTGCCAGCAGCTTGGATGGGCCAATAGAAGCTTTCTTT	CASSLDGPIEAFF
NA	TRBV6-4	TRBJ2-1	TRBD2	TGTGCCAGCAGCGCGACTAGCGGGGGGTCGATTGAGCAGTTCTTC	CASSATSGGSIEQFF
NA	TRBV27	TRBJ1-1	NA	TGTGCCAGCAGCCCGACGACCGACAGAGTGAACACTGAAGCTTTCTTT	CASSPTTDRVNTEAFF
NA	TRBV5-5	TRBJ1-2	NA	TGTGCCAGCAGCTTGACGGGGGAAGGCTACACCTTC	CASSLTGEGYTF
NA	TRBV28	TRBJ1-1	NA	TGTGCCAGCAGTTTAAAGATGGCCGGAAACCAAGCTTTCTTT	CASSLKMAGNQAFF
NA	TRBV30	TRBJ2-1	NA	TGTGCCTGGACAGAGTTCAGCTCCTACAATGAGCAGTTCTTC	CAWTEFSSYNEQFF
few	TRBV11-2	TRBJ2-7	TRBD2	TGTGCCAGCACCCAGGGACTAGCGGGAGGTTACGAGCAGTACTTC	CASTQGLAGGYEQYF
NA	TRBV7-9	TRBJ2-1	NA	TGTGCCAGCAGCCCGAAAAGGAGGGTTGGCAATGAGCAGTTCTTC	CASSPKRRVGNEQFF
NA	TRBV27	TRBJ2-1	TRBD2	TGTGCCAGCAGCCCCCTAGCGGGAGTAGCCCATGAGCAGTTCTTC	CASSPLAGVAHEQFF
NA	TRBV10-3	TRBJ1-5	TRBD1	TGTGCCATCAGTGAGTCCCGGACAGGGCCCAATCAGCCCCAGCATTTT	CAISESRTGPNQPQHF
NA	TRBV7-2	TRBJ2-1	NA	TGTGCCAGCAGCGGGGGGACATCCTACAATGAGCAGTTCTTC	CASSGGTSYNEQFF
NA	TRBV24-1	TRBJ1-2	NA	TGTGCCACCAGTGATCTCTCCGGGAGCTATGGCTACACCTTC	CATSDLSGSYGYTF
NA	TRBV9	TRBJ1-4	TRBD1	TGTGCCAGCAGCGTCGTACAGGGGGCCGGTGAAAAACTGTTTTTT	CASSVVQGAGEKLFF
NA	TRBV15	TRBJ1-3	NA	TGTGCCACCAGCAGGGAAGTCGGGGGAGTTGGAAACACCATATATTTT	CATSREVGGVGNTIYF
NA	TRBV19	TRBJ1-5	NA	TGTGCCAGTAGTAGTATTTATCAGCCCCAGCATTTT	CASSSIYQPQHF
NA	TRBV2	TRBJ1-5	NA	TGTGCCAGCGGGTCAGGGATCGGGTCGGCTCAGCCCCAGCATTTT	CASGSGIGSAQPQHF
NA	TRBV5-1	TRBJ2-1	TRBD2	TGCGCCAGCAGCCGCCTTGAGCGGGGGGAATACAATGAGCAGTTCTTC	CASSRLERGEYNEQFF
NA	TRBV14	TRBJ2-3	TRBD1	TGTGCCAGCAGCCGACAGGGGCCAGATACGCAGTATTTT	CASSRQGPDTQYF
NA	TRBV4-3	TRBJ2-2	TRBD2	TGCGCCAGCAGCCAAGATAGGGCTAGCGGGAGGAGGACCGGGGAGCTGTTTTTT	CASSQDRASGRRTGELFF
NA	TRBV7-6	TRBJ2-1	TRBD2	TGTGCCAGCACAGGGTCTGCTAGCGGGAGGGGGGACGAGCAGTTCTTC	CASTGSASGRGDEQFF
NA	TRBV5-1	TRBJ1-2	TRBD1	TGCGCCAGCAGCTCTACAGGGGACTATGGCTACACCTTC	CASSSTGDYGYTF
NA	TRBV19	TRBJ2-1	TRBD1	TGTGCCAGTAGTACCCTTGGGACAGGGGGTTACAATGAGCAGTTCTTC	CASSTLGTGGYNEQFF
NA	TRBV6-5	TRBJ2-7	TRBD1	TGTGCCAGCAGTAGCCGGGACAGGGGCTACGAGCAGTACTTC	CASSSRDRGYEQYF